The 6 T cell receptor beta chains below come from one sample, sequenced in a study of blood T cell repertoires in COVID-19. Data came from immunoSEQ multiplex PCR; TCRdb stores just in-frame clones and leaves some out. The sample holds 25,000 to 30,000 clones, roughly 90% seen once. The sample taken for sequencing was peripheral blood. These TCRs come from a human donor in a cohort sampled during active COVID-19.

CDR3 region: CASSLAPQTQETQYF. The CDR3 DNA reads as TGTGCCAGCAGCTTAGCACCCCAGACACAAGAGACCCAGTACTTC. The J gene is TRBJ2-5, the V gene TRBV7-2; no clear D. This CDR3 comprises 15 residues. CDR1 SGHTA and CDR2 FQGNSA come from the germline V gene. V was trimmed by 0 bases and J by 2 bases, leaving 10 bases between them.

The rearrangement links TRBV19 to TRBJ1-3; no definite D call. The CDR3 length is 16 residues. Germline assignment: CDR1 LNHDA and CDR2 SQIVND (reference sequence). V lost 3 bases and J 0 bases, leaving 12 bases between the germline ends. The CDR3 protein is CASSIGRRGSGNTIYF. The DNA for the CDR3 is TGTGCCAGTAGTATCGGTCGACGGGGCTCTGGAAACACCATATATTTT.

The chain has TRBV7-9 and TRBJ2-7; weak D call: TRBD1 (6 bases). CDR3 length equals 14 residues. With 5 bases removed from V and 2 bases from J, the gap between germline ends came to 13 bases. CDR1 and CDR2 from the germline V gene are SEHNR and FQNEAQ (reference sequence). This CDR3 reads CASSIGGHPYEQYF. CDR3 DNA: TGTGCCAGCAGCATAGGGGGACACCCCTACGAGCAGTACTTC. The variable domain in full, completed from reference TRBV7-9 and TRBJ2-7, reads DTGVSQNPRHKITKRGQNVTFRCDPISEHNRLYWYRQTLGQGPEFLTYFQNEAQLEKSRLLSDRFSAERPKGSFSTLEIQRTEQGDSAMYLCASSIGGHPYEQYFGPGTRLTVT.

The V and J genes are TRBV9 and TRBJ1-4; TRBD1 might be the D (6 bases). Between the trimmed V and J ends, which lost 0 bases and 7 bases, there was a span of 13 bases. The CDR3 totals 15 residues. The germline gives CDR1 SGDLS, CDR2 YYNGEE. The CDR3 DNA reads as TGTGCCAGCAGCGTAGAGAGGGGGAAGAGTGAAAAACTGTTTTTT. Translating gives CASSVERGKSEKLFF.

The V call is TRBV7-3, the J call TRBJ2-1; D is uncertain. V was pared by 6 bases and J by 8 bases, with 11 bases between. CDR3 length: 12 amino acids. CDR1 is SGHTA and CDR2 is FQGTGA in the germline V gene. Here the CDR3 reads CASSLGGDEQFF. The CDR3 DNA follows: TGTGCCAGCAGTCTAGGTGGCGATGAGCAGTTCTTC.

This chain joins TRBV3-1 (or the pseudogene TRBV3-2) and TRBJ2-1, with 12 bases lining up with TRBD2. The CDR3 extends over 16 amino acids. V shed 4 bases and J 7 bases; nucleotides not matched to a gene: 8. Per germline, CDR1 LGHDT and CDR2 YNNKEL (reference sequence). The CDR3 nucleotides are TGTGCCAGCAGCCCCCGGACTAGCGGGGAATGGAATGAGCAGTTCTTC. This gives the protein CASSPRTSGEWNEQFF.